Listed below are T cell receptor beta chains from one sample, sequenced in a study of control samples from healthy donors and cancer patients. Clones were read by immunoSEQ multiplex PCR, and TCRdb kept only the in-frame ones, dropping some. The sample yields about 14,000 clones, about 80% seen once. The sequencing input was formalin-fixed, paraffin-embedded tissue. The receptors originated from a female donor with lung cancer. Each CDR3 is given with its conserved first and last residue. The D gene is left open where the match is weak. Not all rows give a size; the values are once, few, many and, for expanded clones, a class.

size,D,V,J,CDR3,DNA
NA,NA,TRBV27,TRBJ2-2,CASGKYGKGKGTGELFF,TGTGCCAGCGGGAAATACGGGAAGGGAAAAGGGACCGGGGAGCTGTTTTTT
NA,NA,TRBV9,TRBJ1-6,CASSATGGGSPLHF,TGTGCCAGCAGCGCGACGGGGGGAGGGTCACCCCTCCACTTT
NA,NA,TRBV5-5,TRBJ2-7,CASSRPGSRYEQYF,TGTGCCAGCAGCCGCCCCGGGTCACGCTACGAGCAGTACTTC
NA,NA,TRBV11-3,TRBJ2-7,CASSFGSNEQYF,TGTGCCAGCAGCTTCGGCAGTAACGAGCAGTACTTC
NA,NA,TRBV24-1,TRBJ2-1,CATSGYNEQFF,TGTGCCACCAGTGGCTACAATGAGCAGTTCTTC
medium-sized,NA,TRBV2,TRBJ2-7,CASSLEGTEQYF,TGTGCCAGCAGTTTGGAGGGCACCGAGCAGTACTTC
once,NA,TRBV6-6,TRBJ2-3,CASSSDWWRGDTQYF,TGTGCCAGCAGTTCCGACTGGTGGAGAGGAGATACGCAGTATTTT
NA,TRBD2,TRBV19,TRBJ2-7,CASSIKLAGNYEQYF,TGTGCCAGTAGTATAAAACTAGCGGGTAACTACGAGCAGTACTTC
NA,NA,TRBV24-1,TRBJ2-5,CATSDSGGVGETQYF,TGTGCCACCAGTGATTCAGGGGGGGTCGGGGAGACCCAGTACTTC
NA,TRBD2,TRBV2,TRBJ2-1,CASRELAGAYNEQFF,TGTGCCAGCAGGGAACTAGCGGGCGCATACAATGAGCAGTTCTTC
few,NA,TRBV11-2,TRBJ2-2,CASSLDRGTGELFF,TGTGCCAGCAGCTTAGATAGGGGCACCGGGGAGCTGTTTTTT
NA,NA,TRBV27,TRBJ1-2,CASSLSTGKGYGYTF,TGTGCCAGCAGTTTATCAACAGGGAAAGGCTATGGCTACACCTTC
NA,NA,TRBV18,TRBJ2-7,CASSPQGVEQYF,TGTGCCAGCTCACCCCAGGGAGTAGAGCAGTACTTC
NA,NA,TRBV3-1/TRBV3-2,TRBJ2-7,CASSRAGPTGFSEQYF,TGTGCCAGCAGCCGCGCAGGTCCCACAGGGTTCTCCGAGCAGTACTTC
once,TRBD1,TRBV9,TRBJ2-1,CASSVEPGQGVNEQFF,TGTGCCAGCAGCGTAGAGCCGGGACAGGGGGTGAATGAGCAGTTCTTC
NA,TRBD2,TRBV6-2/TRBV6-3,TRBJ2-1,CASSYLRLARPNEQFF,TGTGCCAGCAGTTACTTAAGACTAGCGAGACCAAATGAGCAGTTCTTC
NA,NA,TRBV7-9,TRBJ2-7,CASSFTTWGGEQYF,TGTGCCAGCAGCTTCACTACATGGGGCGGAGAGCAGTACTTC
NA,NA,TRBV15,TRBJ1-4,CATSRWGPAALNEKLFF,TGTGCCACCAGCAGGTGGGGGCCGGCAGCTTTAAATGAAAAACTGTTTTTT
NA,TRBD2,TRBV7-9,TRBJ2-3,CASFGAGGRDTQYF,TGTGCCAGCTTTGGGGCGGGGGGGAGAGATACGCAGTATTTT
NA,NA,TRBV3-1/TRBV3-2,TRBJ1-2,CASRRGEYGYTF,TGTGCCAGCAGGCGAGGGGAGTACGGCTACACCTTC
NA,TRBD1,TRBV18,TRBJ1-1,CASHRQGGRDTEAFF,TGTGCCAGCCACCGACAGGGAGGGCGGGACACTGAAGCTTTCTTT
NA,TRBD2,TRBV10-3,TRBJ2-1,CAISEAGLASYNEQFF,TGTGCCATCAGTGAGGCGGGACTAGCATCCTACAATGAGCAGTTCTTC
NA,NA,TRBV6-5,TRBJ2-7,CASSYGRPDHSYEQYF,TGTGCCAGCAGTTACGGGCGTCCCGACCACTCCTACGAGCAGTACTTC
NA,NA,TRBV7-8,TRBJ2-7,CASSLATYEQYF,TGTGCCAGCAGCTTGGCGACCTACGAGCAGTACTTC
NA,NA,TRBV3-1/TRBV3-2,TRBJ2-3,CASSQSSDTQYF,TGTGCCAGCAGCCAATCGTCGGATACGCAGTATTTT
few,TRBD2,TRBV5-6,TRBJ2-2,CASSPTFGLAGPNTGELFF,TGTGCCAGCAGCCCGACATTCGGACTAGCGGGACCGAACACCGGGGAGCTGTTTTTT
NA,NA,TRBV29-1,TRBJ1-1,CSAQGASAESTEAFF,TGCAGCGCACAAGGGGCCAGTGCCGAATCCACTGAAGCTTTCTTT
NA,NA,TRBV9,TRBJ2-5,CASSVETQETQYF,TGTGCCAGCAGCGTAGAAACCCAAGAGACCCAGTACTTC